The clone carrying this T cell receptor (beta chain) has at least ten counts. Using MiXCR, TCRdb reanalyzed the PCR reads. The table has about 16,000 clones, around 25% seen once; the top ten hold just over 15%. No treatment had been given to any patient before thyroid surgery. The CDR3 extends over 12 amino acids. Trimming took off 2 bases at V and 10 bases at J, with 9 bases between the two ends. Germline V lookup: CDR1 MNHNS, CDR2 SASEGT. The data stem from a study of metastatic and nonmetastatic thyroid tumors. The specimen sequenced was adjacent normal tissue. This sequence was found in a female donor with papillary thyroid cancer or a benign thyroid nodule (not recorded which). Some clones in this sample may be carry-over from other donors' samples. The chain joins TRBV6-1 to TRBJ1-5; weak D call: TRBD1 (5 bases). CDR3 residues: CASSETGGPQHF. In nucleotides, the CDR3 is TGTGCCAGCAGTGAAACGGGGGGACCCCAGCATTTT.